This T cell receptor beta chain was found in a study of a mutant IDH1 vaccine in newly diagnosed glioma. Study-level information: With temozolomide cycles, or 4-6 weeks after radiotherapy alone, vaccination was started. The treated population exhibited a male proportion of around 62%, a female proportion of 37.5%, and a mean age of around 40 years. The therapy given earlier, which was standard therapy, consisted of radiotherapy, temozolomide, or both, and most of the patients received both.

Between the trimmed V and J ends, which lost 0 bases and 1 base, there was a span of 4 bases. CDR3 size: 13 residues. In germline, CDR1 is SGDLS, CDR2 YYNGEE. On this clone itself: Its antigen is unknown.

Assay used: immunoSEQ multiplex PCR; TCRdb lists only in-frame clones, some missing. This table has about 50,000 clones, around 75% appearing once. Time point denoted: week 47, end of study. All doses held 300 ug of mutant IDH1 20-mer peptide, with topical imiquimod. Each astrocytoma in the donors was new, WHO grade 3 or 4, IDH1-mutant and ATRX-lost. This TCR was recovered from a man in his fifties or sixties with glioma. The sequenced sample was PBMCs, obtained from a glioma patient whose treatment included an IDH1 peptide vaccine. This chain links TRBV9 with TRBJ1-1; D gene ambiguous. As DNA, the CDR3 is TGTGCCAGCAGCGTAGACGAGAACACTGAAGCTTTCTTT. Its protein is CASSVDENTEAFF.